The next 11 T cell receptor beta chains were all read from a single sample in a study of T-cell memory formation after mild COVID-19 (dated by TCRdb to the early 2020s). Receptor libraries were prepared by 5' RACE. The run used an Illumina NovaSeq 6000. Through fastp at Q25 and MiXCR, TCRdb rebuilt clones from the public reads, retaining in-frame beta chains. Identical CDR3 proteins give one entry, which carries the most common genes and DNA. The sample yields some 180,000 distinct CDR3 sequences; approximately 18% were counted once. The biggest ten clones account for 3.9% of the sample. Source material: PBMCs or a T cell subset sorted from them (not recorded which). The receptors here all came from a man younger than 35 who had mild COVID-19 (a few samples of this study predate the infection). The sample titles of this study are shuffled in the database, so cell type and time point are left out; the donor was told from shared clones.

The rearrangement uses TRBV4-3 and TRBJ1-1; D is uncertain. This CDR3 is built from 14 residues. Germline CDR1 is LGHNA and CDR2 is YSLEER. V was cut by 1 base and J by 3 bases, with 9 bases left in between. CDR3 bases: TGCGCCAGCAGCCAAGGACGCCAGGACACTGAAGCTTTCTTT. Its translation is CASSQGRQDTEAFF.

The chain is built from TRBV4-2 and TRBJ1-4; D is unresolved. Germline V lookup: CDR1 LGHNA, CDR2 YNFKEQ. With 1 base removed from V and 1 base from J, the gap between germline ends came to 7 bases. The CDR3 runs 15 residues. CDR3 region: CASSQGWRTNEKLFF. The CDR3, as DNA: TGTGCCAGCAGCCAAGGATGGCGAACTAATGAAAAACTGTTTTTT.

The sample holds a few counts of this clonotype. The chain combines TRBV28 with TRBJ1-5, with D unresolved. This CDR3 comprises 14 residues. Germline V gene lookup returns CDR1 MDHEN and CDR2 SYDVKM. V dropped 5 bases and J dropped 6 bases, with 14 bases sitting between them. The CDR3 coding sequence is TGTGCCAGCAGTAGGCAGGAGGGTTTTCAGCCCCAGCATTTT. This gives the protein CASSRQEGFQPQHF.

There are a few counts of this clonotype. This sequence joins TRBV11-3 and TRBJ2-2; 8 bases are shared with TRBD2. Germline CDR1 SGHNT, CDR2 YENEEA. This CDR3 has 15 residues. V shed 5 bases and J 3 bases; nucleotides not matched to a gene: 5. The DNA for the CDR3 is TGTGCCAGCAGCATCACTAGCGGCTACACCGGGGAGCTGTTTTTT. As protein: CASSITSGYTGELFF.

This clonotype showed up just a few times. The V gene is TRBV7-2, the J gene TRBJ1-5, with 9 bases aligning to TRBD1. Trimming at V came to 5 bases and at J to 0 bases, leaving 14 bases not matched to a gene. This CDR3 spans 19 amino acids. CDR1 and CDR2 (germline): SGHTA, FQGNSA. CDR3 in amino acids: CASSKRPGQGLYSNQPQHF. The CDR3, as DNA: TGTGCCAGCAGCAAACGTCCGGGACAGGGACTTTATAGCAATCAGCCCCAGCATTTT.

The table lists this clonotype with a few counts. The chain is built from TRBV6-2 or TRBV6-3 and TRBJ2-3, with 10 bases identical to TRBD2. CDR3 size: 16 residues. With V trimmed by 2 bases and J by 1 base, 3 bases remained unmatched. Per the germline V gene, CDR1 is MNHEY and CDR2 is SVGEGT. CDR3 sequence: CASSYRLAGGTDTQYF. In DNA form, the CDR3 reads TGTGCCAGCAGTTACAGGCTAGCGGGGGGCACAGATACGCAGTATTTT.

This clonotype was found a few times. The CDR3: CASSKARDSPLHF. Here the CDR3 DNA reads TGCGCCAGCAGCAAAGCGAGGGATTCACCCCTCCACTTT. The J gene is TRBJ1-6, the V gene TRBV4-1; D unresolved. CDR1 is MGHRA and CDR2 is YSYEKL in the germline V gene. V was pared by 5 bases and J by 8 bases, with 10 bases between. The CDR3 is 13 residues long.

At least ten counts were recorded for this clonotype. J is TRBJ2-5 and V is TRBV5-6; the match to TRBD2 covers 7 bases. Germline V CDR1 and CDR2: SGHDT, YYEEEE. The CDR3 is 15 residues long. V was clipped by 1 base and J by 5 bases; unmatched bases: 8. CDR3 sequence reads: CASSLRAMGGETQYF. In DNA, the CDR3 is TGTGCCAGCAGCTTGAGAGCCATGGGAGGGGAGACCCAGTACTTC.

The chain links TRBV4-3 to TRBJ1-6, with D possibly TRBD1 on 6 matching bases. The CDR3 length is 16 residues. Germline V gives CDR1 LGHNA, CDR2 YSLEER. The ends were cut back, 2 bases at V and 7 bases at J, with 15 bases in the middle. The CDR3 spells CASSQYLQGANSPLHF. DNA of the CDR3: TGCGCCAGCAGCCAATACCTACAGGGCGCGAATTCACCCCTCCACTTT.

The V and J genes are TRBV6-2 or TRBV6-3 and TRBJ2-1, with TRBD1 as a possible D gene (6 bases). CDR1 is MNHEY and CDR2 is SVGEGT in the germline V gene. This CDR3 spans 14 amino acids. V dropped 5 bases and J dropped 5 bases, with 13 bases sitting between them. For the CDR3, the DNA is TGTGCCAGCAGTAAGGGGGTGAGGCACAATGAGCAGTTCTTC. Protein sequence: CASSKGVRHNEQFF.

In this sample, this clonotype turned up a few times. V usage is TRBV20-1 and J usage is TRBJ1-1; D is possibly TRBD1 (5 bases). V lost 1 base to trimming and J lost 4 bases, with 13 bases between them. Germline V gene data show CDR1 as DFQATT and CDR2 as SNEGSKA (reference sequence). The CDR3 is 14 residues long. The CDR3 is CSARGTTGGTEAFF. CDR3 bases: TGCAGTGCTAGAGGTACAACGGGGGGCACTGAAGCTTTCTTT.